The next 7 T cell receptor beta chains were all read from a single sample in a study of shared clonotypes between healthy human individuals. Generated by immunoSEQ multiplex PCR, the TCRdb table keeps only in-frame clones and is missing some. The sample contains 600,000 to 750,000 clones, 72% of which appear only once. The sample taken for sequencing was memory CD4+ T cells sorted from blood. Subset denoted: CD45RA-negative fraction. These TCRs come from a woman between 25 and 40 years old in good health.

The rearrangement joins TRBV19 to TRBJ1-5, with D tentatively TRBD1 (6 bases). Trimming shortened V by 6 bases and J by 0 bases, and 18 bases separated the two germline ends. Germline V gene data show CDR1 as LNHDA and CDR2 as SQIVND (reference sequence). CDR3 length: 17 residues. In DNA form, the CDR3 reads TGTGCCAGTAGCAGAAAAATAGGACAGCGTAGCAATCAGCCCCAGCATTTT. Translated, it gives CASSRKIGQRSNQPQHF.

The chain combines TRBV6-1 with TRBJ2-7; possibly TRBD1 for D (6 bases). This CDR3 is 14 amino acids long. V lost 4 bases and J lost 5, with 15 bases in between. Germline V lookup: CDR1 MNHNS, CDR2 SASEGT. Here the CDR3 reads CASSAFNPGDEQYF. As DNA, the CDR3 is TGTGCCAGCAGTGCATTCAACCCAGGGGACGAGCAGTACTTC.

The chain employs TRBV5-1 and TRBJ1-1; D ambiguous. The CDR3 spans 13 residues. V was shortened by 2 bases and J by 4 bases, with 9 bases between the two germline ends. Germline lookup yields CDR1 SGHRS and CDR2 YFSETQ. CDR3 amino acids: CASSFNSGTEAFF. DNA of the CDR3: TGCGCCAGCAGCTTTAACAGCGGCACTGAAGCTTTCTTT.

This chain links TRBV29-1 with TRBJ2-1; 9 nucleotides match TRBD2. The V gene end was trimmed by 7 bases and the J gene end by 3 bases; junction bases not matched to a gene: 7. The CDR3 loop spans 14 amino acids. CDR1 and CDR2 (germline): SQVTM, ANQGSEA. In DNA, the CDR3 is TGCAGCGCCAAGACTAGCGGACGCTACAATGAGCAGTTCTTC. Its protein product is CSAKTSGRYNEQFF.

This clone has just one count. The rearrangement links TRBV7-2 to TRBJ2-5; no clear D gene. The V end lost 5 bases, the J end lost 1 base, and 14 bases lay between the germline ends. CDR1 SGHTA and CDR2 FQGNSA come from the germline V gene. CDR3 length: 15 amino acids. The CDR3 nucleotides are TGTGCCAGCAGCACAGTCGTCCTAGTCCAAGAGACCCAGTACTTC. Protein product: CASSTVVLVQETQYF.

The chain combines TRBV6-6 with TRBJ2-7; TRBD1 agrees at 8 bases. CDR3 size: 12 residues. V was clipped by 6 bases and J by 5 bases; unmatched bases: 3. The germline gives CDR1 MNHNY, CDR2 SVGAGI (reference sequence). CDR3 bases: TGTGCCAGCAGGCGACAGGGGAACGAGCAGTACTTC. Encoded protein: CASRRQGNEQYF.

The chain joins TRBV6-1 to TRBJ1-1; no definite D call. The CDR3 extends over 12 amino acids. Trimming shortened V by 4 bases and J by 4 bases, and 7 bases separated the two germline ends. From germline, CDR1 is MNHNS and CDR2 SASEGT. In DNA, the CDR3 is TGTGCCAGCAGTGGTTGGAGCACTGAAGCTTTCTTT. Translated, it gives CASSGWSTEAFF.